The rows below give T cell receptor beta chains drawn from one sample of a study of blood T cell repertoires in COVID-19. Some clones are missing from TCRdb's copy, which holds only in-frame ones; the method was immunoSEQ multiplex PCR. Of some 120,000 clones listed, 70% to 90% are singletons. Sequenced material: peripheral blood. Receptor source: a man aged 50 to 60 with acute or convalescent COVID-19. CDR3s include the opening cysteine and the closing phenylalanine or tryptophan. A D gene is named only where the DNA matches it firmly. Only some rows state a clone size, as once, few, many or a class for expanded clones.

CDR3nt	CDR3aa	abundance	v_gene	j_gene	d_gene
TGTGCCAGCAGCTCAGGGGGGCCCTCTTTCTTT	CASSSGGPSFF	once	TRBV7-9	TRBJ1-1	TRBD1
TGTGCCAGCAGCTTGGGTCGGGGGGGCTACGAGCAGTACTTC	CASSLGRGGYEQYF	few	TRBV5-4	TRBJ2-7	TRBD2
TGTGCCAGCAGCCGTAGCGGGAGGGTAACAGATACGCAGTATTTT	CASSRSGRVTDTQYF	-	TRBV5-6	TRBJ2-3	TRBD2
TGTGCCAGCAGCTTAGTAGGTTTGGGCAGGGGGACGACCTACGAGCAGTACTTC	CASSLVGLGRGTTYEQYF	-	TRBV7-9	TRBJ2-7	TRBD1
TGTGCCAGCAGACTCCACGTGAACACTGAAGCTTTCTTT	CASRLHVNTEAFF	once	TRBV6-5	TRBJ1-1	-
TGTGCCAGCAGTCTGCCCACAGGGTACGAGCAGTACTTC	CASSLPTGYEQYF	-	TRBV28	TRBJ2-7	-
TGTGCCAGTAGCACAGCCTACGAGCAGTACTTC	CASSTAYEQYF	-	TRBV19	TRBJ2-7	-
TGTGCCAGTAGTGCCCCGGGACAGGGGGCGGAAGAGACCCAGTACTTC	CASSAPGQGAEETQYF	-	TRBV19	TRBJ2-5	TRBD1
TGTGCCAGCAGCTCGGTGGGACAGGGAACATATAATGAAAAACTGTTTTTT	CASSSVGQGTYNEKLFF	-	TRBV5-6	TRBJ1-4	TRBD1
TGTGCCAGTAGCGGACAGGGGGACTATGGCTACACCTTC	CASSGQGDYGYTF	-	TRBV19	TRBJ1-2	TRBD1
TGTGCCTGGTCCTACCTCCTAAACTCCTACGAGCAGTACTTC	CAWSYLLNSYEQYF	-	TRBV30	TRBJ2-7	-
TGTGCCAGCAGACCGACTAGCGGGAGTAATGAGCAGTTCTTC	CASRPTSGSNEQFF	-	TRBV2	TRBJ2-1	TRBD2
TGTGCCAGCAGTCTGGACAGGATGAAGAATCAGCCCCAGCATTTT	CASSLDRMKNQPQHF	-	TRBV2	TRBJ1-5	TRBD1
TGTGCCATCAGTGAAACAGGGTCCGAGCAGTACTTC	CAISETGSEQYF	-	TRBV10-3	TRBJ2-7	-
TGCGCCAGCAGCCAAGATGTAGGCAGGGGGCGAGAGCAGTACTTC	CASSQDVGRGREQYF	-	TRBV4-1	TRBJ2-7	TRBD1
TGTGCCAGCAGCGCCGGAGAGGAGGGGTGGGAGCAGTACTTC	CASSAGEEGWEQYF	-	TRBV11-2	TRBJ2-7	-
TGCGCCAGCAGCCCTACGACCGGACACGGCACCTACGAGCAGTACTTC	CASSPTTGHGTYEQYF	once	TRBV4-1	TRBJ2-7	-
TGTGCCAGCATCGGTAGCGGAAGGGAGACCCAGTACTTC	CASIGSGRETQYF	-	TRBV12-3/TRBV12-4	TRBJ2-5	-
TGTGCCAGCAGTTACTCGAGCGGCAAGCAGTACTTC	CASSYSSGKQYF	-	TRBV6-5	TRBJ2-7	-
TGCGCCAGCAGTCCGACCGGAGGCAAAAACATTCAGTACTTC	CASSPTGGKNIQYF	-	TRBV10-2	TRBJ2-4	-
TGCGCCAGCAGCTTTTCGTCAGGGGCGAACACTGAAGCTTTCTTT	CASSFSSGANTEAFF	-	TRBV5-1	TRBJ1-1	-
TGTGCCTGGAGCTGGACTAGCGGGCCCCCGAACACCGGGGAGCTGTTTTTT	CAWSWTSGPPNTGELFF	few	TRBV30	TRBJ2-2	TRBD2
TGTGCCAGCAGTGAAAGCCTGCGGGACAAACTGTTTTTT	CASSESLRDKLFF	-	TRBV6-1	TRBJ1-4	-
TGTGCCAGCAGCTTAGAAGGGGTCTGGCTAGCGGGAGGGGGCAATGAGCAGTTCTTC	CASSLEGVWLAGGGNEQFF	-	TRBV11-2	TRBJ2-1	TRBD2
TGTGCCAGCTCAATGATTGGGGGAGGCGATGGCTACACCTTC	CASSMIGGGDGYTF	once	TRBV18	TRBJ1-2	-
TGCGCCAGCAGCCTCATGGACGGGCAGGGATCAGCTTTCTTT	CASSLMDGQGSAFF	-	TRBV4-1	TRBJ1-1	-
TGTGCCAGCAGCAGGGCAGGGTCCAACTATGGCTACACCTTC	CASSRAGSNYGYTF	-	TRBV6-2/TRBV6-3	TRBJ1-2	-
TGCGCCAGCAGCCAAGAAACTTCCGGGATCGTCTCCTACGAGCAGTACTTC	CASSQETSGIVSYEQYF	once	TRBV4-3	TRBJ2-7	-
TGCGCCAGCAGCTTGTCCGGGACAGGGAGGTACGAGCAGTACTTC	CASSLSGTGRYEQYF	once	TRBV5-1	TRBJ2-7	TRBD1
TGCGCCAGCAGCTTGAAGGGGCCCTCCTACGAGCAGTACTTC	CASSLKGPSYEQYF	once	TRBV5-1	TRBJ2-7	-
TGTGCCATCAGTGGGCGGGGGGGTAGCAATCAGCCCCAGCATTTT	CAISGRGGSNQPQHF	-	TRBV10-3	TRBJ1-5	-
TGCGCCAGCAGCTGGCAGGGGGCCGTACGGTACACTGAAGCTTTCTTT	CASSWQGAVRYTEAFF	-	TRBV5-1	TRBJ1-1	TRBD1
TGTGCCAGCAGCTGGCCGGAGCGCGTCTCCGACAATGAGCAGTTCTTC	CASSWPERVSDNEQFF	-	TRBV11-2	TRBJ2-1	-
TGCGCCAGCAGTGGGGACAGGGTGGACGAGCAGTACTTC	CASSGDRVDEQYF	-	TRBV10-1	TRBJ2-7	TRBD1
TGTGCCAGCAGTTTAGTTGGCGGGTTCAGAGATACGCAGTATTTT	CASSLVGGFRDTQYF	-	TRBV27	TRBJ2-3	-
TGTGCCAGCAGCGTAGTTAGTATGAACACCGGGGAGCTGTTTTTT	CASSVVSMNTGELFF	-	TRBV9	TRBJ2-2	-
TGTGCCAGCAGCCACGTACTAGCGGGAGGGAATAATGAGCAGTTCTTC	CASSHVLAGGNNEQFF	-	TRBV3-1/TRBV3-2	TRBJ2-1	TRBD2
TGTGCCAGCAGCGTAGCGGTAGCGGGAGGGCCGGGGTACGAGCAGTACTTC	CASSVAVAGGPGYEQYF	-	TRBV9	TRBJ2-7	TRBD2
TGTGCCAGCAGCCAAGATTATCAGGGACAGGGGGCCCGGGTCGTGAAAGCTTTCTTT	CASSQDYQGQGARVVKAFF	-	TRBV14	TRBJ1-1	TRBD1
TGTGCCAGCAGCTCCCAACAGGGACCCTATGGCTACACCTTC	CASSSQQGPYGYTF	-	TRBV9	TRBJ1-2	-
TGTGCCAGCTCACCGCGGACGGCGGGAGGGGACGGCTACACCTTC	CASSPRTAGGDGYTF	-	TRBV18	TRBJ1-2	-